These 31 T cell receptor beta chains originate from one sample sequenced in a study of blood T cells in healthy people across ages. Primers used in a second PCR of about 6 to 12 cycles were a sample-barcoded 5' primer and a J-beta primer mix. TCRdb reprocessed the 5' RACE reads with MiXCR, giving one entry per CDR3 protein. The table has some 1.5 million distinct CDR3 sequences, over 25% seen once; the top ten hold 7% to 9%. The sample taken for sequencing was blood. The receptors come from a woman aged 30 to 39 in good health.

The chain employs TRBV29-1 and TRBJ1-1; unclear D gene. CDR1 and CDR2 from the germline V gene are SQVTM and ANQGSEA. This CDR3 has 12 amino acids. V shed 4 bases and J shed 1 base, with 7 bases lying between them. CDR3 nucleotide sequence: TGCAGCGTTGCTAAGACGAACACTGAAGCTTTCTTT. This encodes CSVAKTNTEAFF.

The genes are TRBV28 and TRBJ2-7, with 8 positions matching TRBD2. With 6 bases clipped from V and 3 bases from J, the junction kept 7 bases outside the gene matches. The CDR3 consists of 14 residues. The V gene's germline CDR1 is MDHEN and CDR2 SYDVKM. CDR3 residues: CASRIGGAVYEQYF. For the CDR3, the DNA is TGTGCCAGCAGGATCGGGGGGGCCGTCTACGAGCAGTACTTC.

This clonotype was counted only a few times. J is TRBJ1-5 and V is TRBV6-6, with unresolved D. The CDR3 consists of 17 residues. CDR1 and CDR2 from the germline V gene are MNHNY and SVGAGI (reference sequence). The V gene lost 6 bases and the J gene lost 5 bases, with 23 bases spanning the gap. CDR3 DNA sequence: TGTGCCAGCAGCTCTAGCCCCCCCAAGAAGGGCGATCAGCCCCAGCATTTT. Translating it yields CASSSSPPKKGDQPQHF.

The V gene is TRBV6-6, the J gene TRBJ2-7; TRBD2 is a possible D gene (6 bases). The CDR3 extends over 14 amino acids. Germline V gives CDR1 MNHNY, CDR2 SVGAGI (reference sequence). V was pared by 6 bases and J by 2 bases, with 14 bases between. CDR3 in amino acids: CASSDQGLTYEQYF. CDR3 nucleotide sequence: TGTGCCAGCAGCGACCAAGGACTAACCTACGAGCAGTACTTC.

The CDR3 nucleotides are TGTGCCAGCAGCCCCGACACAGGGCTTTATAATTCACCCCTCCACTTT. This codes for CASSPDTGLYNSPLHF. J is TRBJ1-6 and V is TRBV12-3 or TRBV12-4; a possible D gene is TRBD1 (6 bases). The germline V and J ends were trimmed by 6 bases and 4 bases, with 16 bases remaining between them. This CDR3 contains 16 residues.

Concerning this clonotype: At one of its ends the junction is not consistent with the germline gene, which may arise from a read error. V usage is TRBV2 and J usage is TRBJ1-4, with D possibly matching TRBD1 (5 bases). Germline CDR1 reads SNHLY; CDR2 reads FYNNEI. The CDR3 spans 14 residues. The CDR3 spells CASKGSTGGEKRFF. For the CDR3, the DNA is TGTGCCAGCAAGGGGAGCACGGGAGGAGAAAAACGGTTTTTT.

The rearrangement joins TRBV19 to TRBJ1-2, with D uncertain. Per the germline V gene, CDR1 is LNHDA and CDR2 is SQIVND (reference sequence). Between the trimmed V and J ends, which lost 7 bases and 7 bases, there was a span of 7 bases. The CDR3 loop spans 10 amino acids. CDR3 DNA: TGTGCCAGTAAAGGCTGTGGCTACACCTTC. Amino acid sequence: CASKGCGYTF. Looking up the rest from reference TRBV19 and TRBJ1-2 gives the full variable domain: DGGITQSPKYLFRKEGQNVTLSCEQNLNHDAMYWYRQDPGQGLRLIYYSQIVNDFQKGDIAEGYSVSREKKESFPLTVTSAQKNPTAFYLCASKGCGYTFGSGTRLTVV.

This clonotype appeared a few times. The genes are TRBV12-3 or TRBV12-4 and TRBJ2-7; a possible D gene is TRBD1 (6 bases). Trimming removed 7 bases at V and 2 bases at J, with 12 bases between. The CDR3 covers 13 residues. CDR3 nucleotides: TGTGCCAGCACCCAGGGGAACACCTACGAGCAGTACTTC. As protein: CASTQGNTYEQYF.

This clonotype has only a few counts. The chain links TRBV12-3 or TRBV12-4 to TRBJ2-3; no firm D call. The CDR3 extends over 14 amino acids. V lost 5 bases, J lost 1 base, and 10 bases lay in between. CDR3 sequence: CASSPVMGTDTQYF. The CDR3 bases are TGTGCCAGCAGTCCCGTTATGGGCACAGATACGCAGTATTTT.

This clonotype was detected a few times. The chain couples TRBV6-5 to TRBJ1-1, with 9 nucleotides matching TRBD1. Germline CDR1 reads MNHEY; CDR2 reads SVGAGI. The length of the CDR3 is 14 residues. With 2 bases clipped from V and 7 bases from J, the junction kept 5 bases outside the gene matches. The CDR3 DNA sequence: TGTGCCAGCAGTTACGCCACAGGGGGCGGTGAAGCTTTCTTT. Translated, it gives CASSYATGGGEAFF.

The table lists this clonotype with a few counts. V usage is TRBV7-6 and J usage is TRBJ1-4; 12 nucleotides agree with TRBD1. The CDR3 is made up of 19 amino acids. Germline V gene data show CDR1 as SGHVS and CDR2 as FNYEAQ. J gave up 4 bases and V 2 bases, and 11 bases lay outside the gene matches. For the CDR3, the DNA is TGTGCCAGCAGCTTACGTCCCGGGACAGGGGGCTCTAGTAATGAAAAACTGTTTTTT. It yields the protein CASSLRPGTGGSSNEKLFF.

This chain joins TRBV5-1 and TRBJ1-2; D remains unclear. V lost 2 bases to trimming and J lost 7 bases, with 12 bases between them. This CDR3 has 13 amino acids. Germline loops: CDR1 SGHRS, CDR2 YFSETQ. CDR3 protein: CASSFGERVGYTF. The CDR3 DNA follows: TGCGCCAGCAGCTTCGGAGAAAGGGTTGGCTACACCTTC.

This clonotype showed up just a few times. The rearrangement links TRBV4-3 to TRBJ1-2; D might be TRBD1 (5 bases). Germline V gene lookup returns CDR1 LGHNA and CDR2 YSLEER. Between the trimmed V and J ends, which lost 2 bases and 0 bases, there was a span of 19 bases. CDR3 length: 18 residues. This chain's CDR3 is CASSQTKGQPLANYGYTF. The CDR3 nucleotides read TGCGCCAGCAGCCAAACTAAGGGGCAACCTTTAGCTAACTATGGCTACACCTTC.

In its sample, this clonotype was seen a few times. This CDR3 reads CASSGTGTPGLAKNIQYF. The CDR3 nucleotides read TGTGCCAGCAGTGGGACCGGGACCCCCGGGCTAGCCAAAAACATTCAGTACTTC. V gene TRBV28 combines with J gene TRBJ2-4; D is tentatively TRBD1 or TRBD2 (5 bases each). The length of the CDR3 is 18 residues. Germline V lookup: CDR1 MDHEN, CDR2 SYDVKM. Trimming pared 5 bases from V and 0 bases from J, leaving 20 bases between.

This clonotype has a handful of counts. In DNA form, the CDR3 reads TGTGCCAGCAGCTTAGGAAGTGGGGCAGGGGGGACTGAAGCTTTCTTT. Protein sequence: CASSLGSGAGGTEAFF. The chain is built from TRBV7-3 and TRBJ1-1; TRBD1 agrees at 7 bases. V trimming: 2 bases; J trimming: 5 bases; junction bases outside the gene matches: 11. The CDR3 is 16 residues long. Per the germline V gene, CDR1 is SGHTA and CDR2 is FQGTGA.

This clonotype was recorded only once. J is TRBJ2-7 and V is TRBV7-2, with 12 positions matching TRBD2. The J call is in doubt because the DNA end fits TRBJ2-5 better. The germline V gene has CDR1 SGHTA and CDR2 FQGNSA. This CDR3 comprises 16 residues. The CDR3 sequence is CASSLATSGSLKTQYF. The CDR3 DNA reads TGTGCCAGCAGCTTAGCGACTAGCGGGAGCCTGAAGACCCAGTACTTC.

This clonotype was counted only a few times. The V call is TRBV12-3 or TRBV12-4, the J call TRBJ1-2; possibly TRBD1 for D (5 bases). The CDR3 consists of 13 residues. Trimming pared 5 bases from V and 8 bases from J, leaving 15 bases between. CDR3 bases: TGTGCCAGCAGTCCACGGGACGTTCGGGGCTACACCTTC. This encodes CASSPRDVRGYTF.

The chain links TRBV27 to TRBJ2-3; 10 positions agree with TRBD1. Germline CDR1 reads MNHEY; CDR2 reads SMNVEV (reference sequence). The CDR3 totals 15 residues. The junction had 8 bases not matched to a gene; V was cut back by 6 bases and J by 5 bases. The CDR3 here is CASRSPGTGVDTQYF. DNA of the CDR3: TGTGCCAGCAGAAGTCCCGGGACAGGGGTAGATACGCAGTATTTT.

This clonotype was detected a few times. Here the CDR3 reads CASREGPIQYQPQHF. The DNA for the CDR3 is TGCGCCAGCAGGGAGGGACCGATCCAGTATCAGCCCCAGCATTTT. The chain recombines TRBV5-1 with TRBJ1-5; D might be TRBD1 (5 bases). This CDR3 is built from 15 residues. CDR1 SGHRS and CDR2 YFSETQ come from the germline V gene. The V end lost 5 bases, the J end lost 5 bases, and 17 bases lay between the germline ends.

This clonotype has more than one count but fewer than ten. V and J are TRBV5-6 and TRBJ2-1; possible D gene TRBD2, 7 bases. V was shortened by 0 bases and J by 2 bases, with 15 bases between the two germline ends. The germline CDR1 and CDR2 sequences are SGHDT and YYEEEE. The CDR3 is 17 residues long. As DNA, the CDR3 is TGTGCCAGCAGCTTGGTCTCCAGGGGAGGGGCCTACAATGAGCAGTTCTTC. It yields the protein CASSLVSRGGAYNEQFF.

The V gene is TRBV5-1, the J gene TRBJ1-4; D gene ambiguous. The CDR3 totals 16 residues. The germline V gene has CDR1 SGHRS and CDR2 YFSETQ. The V end was cut by 4 bases, the J end by 1 base, with 14 bases between. The CDR3 is CASSRSLVGTNEKLFF. The CDR3 DNA is TGCGCCAGCAGCCGATCTTTGGTTGGAACTAATGAAAAACTGTTTTTT.

The V call is TRBV11-2, the J call TRBJ2-1; D call uncertain. V lost 2 bases, J lost 2 bases, and 4 bases lay in between. Germline V CDR1 and CDR2: SGHAT, FQNNGV. The CDR3 runs to 13 residues. CDR3 protein: CASSLPTYNEQFF. CDR3 DNA: TGTGCCAGCAGCTTACCTACCTACAATGAGCAGTTCTTC.

At least ten counts were recorded for this clonotype. The gene calls are TRBV12-3 or TRBV12-4 and TRBJ2-7; a weak D match, TRBD2 (6 bases). Trimming cost V 6 bases and J 4 bases, with 19 bases left between them. The CDR3 totals 15 residues. CDR3 DNA: TGTGCCAGCAGCCCGGGACTCCCCCTTGGGTACGAGCAGTACTTC. Translated: CASSPGLPLGYEQYF.

On this clonotype: One junction end does not reproduce the germline sequence, and a read error may be involved. The chain carries TRBV7-2 and TRBJ2-5; D might be TRBD1 or TRBD2, each matching 5 bases. The J call may be wrong; the DNA end is better matched by TRBJ2-7. The germline gives CDR1 SGHTA, CDR2 FQGNSA. The CDR3 covers 13 residues. CDR3 sequence (DNA): TGTGCCGGCAGCTTGAGGATGGGGGTCGAGCAGTACTTC. The encoded protein is CAGSLRMGVEQYF.

This clonotype was seen only a few times. Here the CDR3 reads CSARLAGGNQETQYF. The CDR3 DNA reads TGCAGTGCTAGACTAGCGGGAGGGAACCAAGAGACCCAGTACTTC. This chain connects TRBV20-1 to TRBJ2-5, with TRBD2 matching 12 bases. V lost 2 bases, J lost 0 bases, and 1 base stayed unmatched. The germline gives CDR1 DFQATT, CDR2 SNEGSKA (reference sequence). The CDR3 is 15 amino acids.

The DNA for the CDR3 is TGTGCCACCTACGGCTACGTGCAGTACTTC. Protein: CATYGYVQYF. This chain links TRBV24-1 with TRBJ2-5; D call uncertain. Trimming stripped 9 bases from V and 11 bases from J, with 12 bases between. The CDR3 is made up of 10 amino acids. Germline CDR1 and CDR2: KGHDR and SFDVKD.

The CDR3 coding sequence is TGTGCCAGCAGCGGTGGGACAGGGAGGGGAGATCAGCCCCAGCATTTT. It specifies CASSGGTGRGDQPQHF. This chain links TRBV5-5 with TRBJ1-5, with TRBD1 identical over 9 bases. The V gene's germline CDR1 is SGHKS and CDR2 YYEKEE (reference sequence). V shed 4 bases and J 5 bases; nucleotides not matched to a gene: 10. This CDR3 has 16 residues.

In its sample, this clonotype was seen a few times. V is TRBV7-2 and J is TRBJ2-7; D gene unclear. Per the germline V gene, CDR1 is SGHTA and CDR2 is FQGNSA. CDR3 length equals 16 residues. Trimming cost V 1 base and J 0 bases, with 13 bases left between them. The CDR3 region has the DNA TGTGCCAGCAGCTTAGACTCGGGCGCCCGCTCCTACGAGCAGTACTTC. Residues: CASSLDSGARSYEQYF.

This clonotype was counted many times. The rearrangement uses TRBV27 and TRBJ2-7; D remains ambiguous. Germline CDR1 reads MNHEY; CDR2 reads SMNVEV (reference sequence). V lost 8 bases, J lost 3 bases, and 5 bases lay in between. CDR3 size: 10 residues. The CDR3 reads CASEVYEQYF. In nucleotides, the CDR3 is TGTGCCAGCGAGGTCTACGAGCAGTACTTC.

This chain joins TRBV5-1 and TRBJ2-7; D gene unclear. This CDR3 contains 15 residues. Germline CDR1 SGHRS, CDR2 YFSETQ. The germline V and J ends were trimmed by 0 bases and 0 bases, with 10 bases remaining between them. The CDR3 nucleotides read TGCGCCAGCAGCTTGGGTAGATCAACCTCCTACGAGCAGTACTTC. Its protein product is CASSLGRSTSYEQYF.

Worth noting for this clonotype: The junction differs from germline at one of its ends, possibly a read error. The chain recombines TRBV19 with TRBJ2-5; 8 bases match TRBD2. Germline CDR1 LNHDA, CDR2 SQIVND (reference sequence). CDR3 length: 15 amino acids. The CDR3 loop reads CASSITPGGGETQYF. Here the CDR3 DNA reads TGCGCCAGTAGTATAACACCGGGAGGGGGGGAGACCCAGTACTTC.